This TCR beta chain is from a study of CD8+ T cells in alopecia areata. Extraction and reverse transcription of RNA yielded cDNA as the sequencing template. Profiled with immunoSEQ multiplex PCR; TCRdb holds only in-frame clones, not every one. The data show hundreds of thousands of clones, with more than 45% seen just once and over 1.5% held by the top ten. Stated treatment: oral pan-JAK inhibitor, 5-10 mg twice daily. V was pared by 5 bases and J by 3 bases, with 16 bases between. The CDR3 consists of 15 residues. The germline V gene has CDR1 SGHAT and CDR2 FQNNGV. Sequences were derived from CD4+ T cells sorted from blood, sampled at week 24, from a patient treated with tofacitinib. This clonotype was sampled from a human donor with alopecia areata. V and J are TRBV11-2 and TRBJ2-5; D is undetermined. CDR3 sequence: CASSTSLRLEETQYF. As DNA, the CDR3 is TGTGCCAGCAGCACAAGCCTGCGGCTAGAAGAGACCCAGTACTTC.